These 28 T cell receptor beta chains originate from one sample sequenced in a study of blood T cell repertoires in COVID-19. Measured with immunoSEQ multiplex PCR; TCRdb has only the in-frame clones, and not every one. The top ten hold 11% to 15% of the sample, which has tens of thousands of clones, approximately 82% seen once. Source material: peripheral blood. The source of these receptors is a human donor in a cohort sampled during active COVID-19.

V is TRBV7-8 and J is TRBJ1-2; D is undetermined. Germline lookup yields CDR1 SGHVS and CDR2 FQNEAQ. The length of the CDR3 is 15 residues. V was pared by 2 bases and J by 4 bases, with 14 bases between. The chain's CDR3 is CASSLIPGYVYGYTF. CDR3 DNA: TGTGCCAGCAGCTTAATCCCCGGGTATGTCTATGGCTACACCTTC.

V is TRBV27 and J is TRBJ2-1; the D is unclear. Germline V gene lookup returns CDR1 MNHEY and CDR2 SMNVEV (reference sequence). V was pared by 2 bases and J by 8 bases, with 13 bases between. This CDR3 comprises 14 residues. The CDR3 DNA sequence: TGTGCCAGCAGTTTAGGTACGAGCCCCTATGAGCAGTTCTTC. This encodes CASSLGTSPYEQFF.

The J gene is TRBJ2-3, the V gene TRBV30; tentative D call: TRBD2 (5 bases). V was pared by 7 bases and J by 4 bases, with 15 bases between. Germline CDR1 reads GTSNPN; CDR2 reads SVGIG (reference sequence). The CDR3 sequence is 13 residues long. The CDR3 here is CAFTPGKADTQYF. CDR3 DNA: TGTGCCTTTACTCCGGGGAAGGCAGATACGCAGTATTTT.

The V gene is TRBV2, the J gene TRBJ1-2; D is perhaps TRBD1 (5 bases). The CDR3 is 15 amino acids. Germline-derived CDR1 and CDR2 are SNHLY and FYNNEI. V was shortened by 5 bases and J by 8 bases, with 21 bases between the two germline ends. The CDR3 spells CASSRGGNGASGYTF. The CDR3 coding sequence is TGTGCCAGCAGTCGGGGGGGTAATGGGGCTAGCGGCTACACCTTC.

The chain uses TRBV2 and TRBJ1-5; 7 bases align to TRBD1. With V trimmed by 6 bases and J by 1 base, 9 bases remained unmatched. This CDR3 has 16 residues. The germline gives CDR1 SNHLY, CDR2 FYNNEI. CDR3 coding DNA: TGTGCCAGCAGGGGCGACAGGGAGGAGAGCAATCAGCCCCAGCATTTT. This codes for CASRGDREESNQPQHF.

The sample holds a few counts of this clone. The J gene is TRBJ2-1, the V gene TRBV7-9, with D possibly TRBD1 on 5 matching bases. In germline, CDR1 is SEHNR, CDR2 FQNEAQ (reference sequence). Trimming cost V 5 bases and J 8 bases, with 28 bases left between them. This CDR3 contains 18 residues. CDR3 amino acids: CASSPPHGFQGLDDEQFF. CDR3 nucleotides: TGTGCCAGCAGCCCCCCCCACGGGTTTCAGGGATTGGATGATGAGCAGTTCTTC. Looking up the rest from reference TRBV7-9 and TRBJ2-1 gives the full variable domain: DTGVSQNPRHKITKRGQNVTFRCDPISEHNRLYWYRQTLGQGPEFLTYFQNEAQLEKSRLLSDRFSAERPKGSFSTLEIQRTEQGDSAMYLCASSPPHGFQGLDDEQFFGPGTRLTVL.

This clone has just a few counts. V gene TRBV4-3 combines with J gene TRBJ2-1; the D gene is possibly TRBD1 (6 bases). Germline lookup yields CDR1 LGHNA and CDR2 YSLEER. CDR3 length: 14 residues. Trimming shortened V by 6 bases and J by 7 bases, and 16 bases separated the two germline ends. Here the CDR3 DNA reads TGCGCCAGCAGTCTTAGTGGGGGCGGGAATGAGCAGTTCTTC. Translating gives CASSLSGGGNEQFF.

This rearrangement joins TRBV18 to TRBJ2-7, with TRBD1 matching 7 bases. With 4 bases clipped from V and 0 bases from J, the junction kept 3 bases outside the gene matches. This CDR3 is 14 amino acids long. Per the germline V gene, CDR1 is KGHSH and CDR2 is LQKENI. CDR3 sequence (DNA): TGTGCCAGCTCACAGGGGGCTTCCTCCTACGAGCAGTACTTC. As protein: CASSQGASSYEQYF.

The chain recombines TRBV7-2 with TRBJ2-3; 12 positions agree with TRBD2. Germline V lookup: CDR1 SGHTA, CDR2 FQGNSA. The CDR3 covers 18 residues. The ends lost 5 bases at V and 3 bases at J; junction bases unmatched: 12. CDR3 DNA: TGTGCCAGCAGCCCGCGGTCGGGGCTAGCGGGGGGGACAGATACGCAGTATTTT. It yields the protein CASSPRSGLAGGTDTQYF.

This chain uses TRBV18 with TRBJ1-2; 8 nucleotides agree with TRBD1. There are 15 residues in the CDR3. Germline assignment: CDR1 KGHSH and CDR2 LQKENI. Trimming took 3 bases from V and 6 from J; bases not matched to a gene: 9. The CDR3 here is CASSPLQDRVHGYTF. In DNA, the CDR3 is TGTGCCAGCTCACCCCTACAGGACAGGGTCCATGGCTACACCTTC.

The chain joins TRBV6-5 to TRBJ1-6; 9 bases agree with TRBD1. The CDR3 sequence is 14 residues long. The junction had 5 bases not matched to a gene; V was cut back by 4 bases and J by 10 bases. CDR1 MNHEY and CDR2 SVGAGI come from the germline V gene. CDR3 in amino acids: CASSLDRGGSPLHF. In nucleotides, the CDR3 is TGTGCCAGCAGTTTGGACAGGGGTGGATCACCCCTCCACTTT.

The V call is TRBV30, the J call TRBJ2-7; TRBD1 agrees at 7 bases. V lost 2 bases and J lost 5; bases outside the gene matches: 27. CDR1 GTSNPN and CDR2 SVGIG come from the germline V gene (reference sequence). This CDR3 comprises 20 residues. This CDR3 reads CAWSRQGVGVSLGVLNEQYF. CDR3 nucleotides: TGTGCCTGGAGTCGACAGGGAGTGGGAGTCTCCCTGGGGGTGTTGAACGAGCAGTACTTC.

The J gene is TRBJ1-1, the V gene TRBV2; D uncertain. Germline V lookup: CDR1 SNHLY, CDR2 FYNNEI. With 4 bases removed from V and 0 bases from J, the gap between germline ends came to 12 bases. The CDR3 is 15 amino acids. The CDR3 spells CASSVRNTLNTEAFF. Here the CDR3 DNA reads TGTGCCAGCAGTGTGAGGAACACTTTGAACACTGAAGCTTTCTTT. The full variable domain, in which reference TRBV2 and TRBJ1-1 provide the parts outside the CDR3, is EPEVTQTPSHQVTQMGQEVILRCVPISNHLYFYWYRQILGQKVEFLVSFYNNEISEKSEIFDDQFSVERPDGSNFTLKIRSTKLEDSAMYFCASSVRNTLNTEAFFGQGTRLTVV.

The chain uses TRBV30 and TRBJ1-3; D ambiguous. Germline CDR1 is GTSNPN and CDR2 is SVGIG (reference sequence). The length of the CDR3 is 13 residues. Trimming removed 1 base from V and 9 bases from J, with 13 bases in between. In nucleotides, the CDR3 is TGTGCCTGGAGTGAGACCCATTCGGGCACCATATATTTT. Translation: CAWSETHSGTIYF.

The rearrangement links TRBV3-1 (or the pseudogene TRBV3-2) to TRBJ1-6; TRBD1 might be the D (5 bases). V gave up 0 bases and J gave up 12 bases, with 24 bases separating them. This CDR3 region has 18 residues. Germline V gives CDR1 LGHDT, CDR2 YNNKEL (reference sequence). In DNA form, the CDR3 reads TGTGCCAGCAGCCAAGACGACACTGGTGGGGGGGGTGAGGTACCCCTCCACTTT. The encoded protein is CASSQDDTGGGGEVPLHF.

The chain has TRBV2 and TRBJ2-1; no clear D. V dropped 4 bases and J dropped 7 bases, with 5 bases sitting between them. Germline CDR1 and CDR2: SNHLY and FYNNEI. The CDR3 has 11 amino acids. The CDR3 sequence: CASSVLNEQFF. The CDR3 nucleotides are TGTGCCAGCAGTGTACTGAATGAGCAGTTCTTC.

The chain couples TRBV21-1 to TRBJ1-5. TRBV21-1 is noted as a pseudogene. The CDR3 runs to 13 residues. CDR3 sequence: CASSKRRGQPQHF. DNA of the CDR3: TGTGCCAGCAGCAAGCGGAGAGGTCAGCCCCAGCATTTT.

This clone came up a few times. This sequence joins TRBV4-1 and TRBJ2-1; the D gene is possibly TRBD2 (5 bases). This CDR3 is built from 15 residues. Germline V lookup: CDR1 MGHRA, CDR2 YSYEKL. Trimming stripped 1 base from V and 5 bases from J, with 12 bases between. CDR3 loop: CASSQVREPDNEQFF. The CDR3 DNA reads as TGCGCCAGCAGCCAAGTTCGGGAACCCGACAATGAGCAGTTCTTC.

The chain is built from TRBV5-1 and TRBJ2-3; D unresolved. Germline V gene sequence: CDR1 SGHRS, CDR2 YFSETQ. Deletions cut 6 bases from V and 2 bases from J, with 13 bases between. The CDR3 covers 14 residues. CDR3 residues: CASTLGDPTDTQYF. CDR3 nucleotide sequence: TGCGCCAGCACCCTGGGCGACCCCACAGATACGCAGTATTTT.

The chain has TRBV6-5 and TRBJ2-1, with D unresolved. Trimming took off 6 bases at V and 5 bases at J, with 17 bases between the two ends. This CDR3 has 15 amino acids. Germline assignment: CDR1 MNHEY and CDR2 SVGAGI. The CDR3: CASSLLLPQNNEQFF. The CDR3 coding sequence is TGTGCCAGCAGCCTACTCCTACCCCAAAACAATGAGCAGTTCTTC.

The chain is built from TRBV7-9 and TRBJ2-5, with 9 bases that match TRBD2. V lost 5 bases and J lost 1; bases outside the gene matches: 2. CDR1 is SEHNR and CDR2 is FQNEAQ in the germline V gene (reference sequence). CDR3 size: 14 residues. The CDR3 nucleotides are TGTGCCAGCAGCCGCGGGGGGGCCCAAGAGACCCAGTACTTC. It translates to CASSRGGAQETQYF.

The V and J genes are TRBV9 and TRBJ2-5; 12 bases map to TRBD1. Germline V gene data show CDR1 as SGDLS and CDR2 as YYNGEE. The CDR3 has 17 residues. Trimming cost V 3 bases and J 5 bases; bases outside gene matches: 11. CDR3 DNA sequence: TGTGCCAGCAGCGGTCGCGCCGGGACAGGGGGCAGGGAGACCCAGTACTTC. Its translation is CASSGRAGTGGRETQYF. Complete variable domain (other parts from reference TRBV9 and TRBJ2-5): DSGVTQTPKHLITATGQRVTLRCSPRSGDLSVYWYQQSLDQGLQFLIQYYNGEERAKGNILERFSAQQFPDLHSELNLSSLELGDSALYFCASSGRAGTGGRETQYFGPGTRLLVL.

The rearrangement joins TRBV7-9 to TRBJ1-1; 7 nucleotides match TRBD1. V shed 5 bases and J 6 bases; nucleotides not matched to a gene: 18. This CDR3 has 17 residues. Per the germline V gene, CDR1 is SEHNR and CDR2 is FQNEAQ (reference sequence). Here the CDR3 DNA reads TGTGCCAGCAGCCCTCGTGTCCGGACAGGCCTCGTCGCTGAAGCTTTCTTT. Translating it yields CASSPRVRTGLVAEAFF. Variable domain in full (rest from reference TRBV7-9 and TRBJ1-1): DTGVSQNPRHKITKRGQNVTFRCDPISEHNRLYWYRQTLGQGPEFLTYFQNEAQLEKSRLLSDRFSAERPKGSFSTLEIQRTEQGDSAMYLCASSPRVRTGLVAEAFFGQGTRLTVV.

The chain is built from TRBV7-2 and TRBJ2-5; 10 bases line up with TRBD1. After removal of 6 bases from V and 5 bases from J, the junction contained 12 bases not matched to a gene. Germline V CDR1 and CDR2: SGHTA, FQGNSA. The CDR3 length is 16 residues. In DNA, the CDR3 is TGTGCCAGCAGAAGGGCCGGGACAGGGGCTGGGGAGACCCAGTACTTC. This encodes CASRRAGTGAGETQYF.

The gene calls are TRBV21-1 and TRBJ2-1; the DNA was not compared with TRBD1, the D call given in the table. TRBV21-1 is tagged as a pseudogene. This CDR3 has 20 residues. The CDR3 spells CASSKSPGTGGFSSYNEQFF. The CDR3 DNA reads TGTGCCAGCAGCAAATCGCCCGGGACAGGGGGGTTTAGCTCCTACAATGAGCAGTTCTTC.

J is TRBJ2-7 and V is TRBV5-6, with TRBD2 as a possible D gene (6 bases). Germline CDR1 SGHDT, CDR2 YYEEEE. Trimming pared 1 base from V and 0 bases from J, leaving 11 bases between. The CDR3 has 15 residues. The CDR3: CASSLQRGSSYEQYF. CDR3 in DNA: TGTGCCAGCAGCTTGCAACGGGGGAGCTCCTACGAGCAGTACTTC.

In DNA form, the CDR3 reads TGTGCCAGCAGCCCCGGGCTAGCGGGGGACCAAGAGACCCAGTACTTC. It encodes CASSPGLAGDQETQYF. This chain uses TRBV9 with TRBJ2-5; 10 bases agree with TRBD2. The CDR3 is made up of 16 amino acids. V lost 4 bases to trimming and J lost 0 bases; unmatched junction nucleotides: 6. The germline gives CDR1 SGDLS, CDR2 YYNGEE.

The chain is built from TRBV23-1 and TRBJ2-3; 8 bases map to TRBD2. TRBV23-1 is an ORF for which the function is uncertain. Losses at the gene ends were 2 bases for V and 2 bases for J; bases not matched to a gene: 27. This CDR3 has 23 amino acids. The CDR3, as DNA: TGCGCCAGCAGTCAACCAGGGGATTTCTCTATTAGCGGGGCGGCCATCCCCACAGATACGCAGTATTTT. Translation: CASSQPGDFSISGAAIPTDTQYF.